This T cell receptor beta chain emerged from a study of OX40 agonist ivuxolimab in advanced cancers. Study-wide context: Treatment of patients was with ivuxolimab, an agonistic anti-OX40 (CD134) antibody. Each dose-escalation patient presented with hepatocellular carcinoma, melanoma, renal cell or head and neck cancer. The dose-escalation cohort was approximately 84% male, with a mean age of 60 years, ranging about 23 to 79. Study-wide results and caveats: Determination of antigen specificity was not performed for the expanded peripheral T cells.

Clones were read by immunoSEQ multiplex PCR, and TCRdb kept only the in-frame ones, dropping some. The sample consists of under 65,000 clones, roughly 87% of them appearing once. CDR3 size: 13 residues. Looked up from germline, CDR1 is SQVTM and CDR2 is ANQGSEA. The V gene end was trimmed by 8 bases and the J gene end by 4 bases; junction bases not matched to a gene: 10. Remarks on this clone: Antigen: not known.

Sequences were derived from CD4+ or CD8+ T cells sorted from blood, sampled in a trial of the OX40 agonist ivuxolimab. The clonotype originates from an adult with an advanced solid tumor such as melanoma, head and neck, liver or kidney cancer. V gene TRBV29-1 combines with J gene TRBJ1-1; TRBD1 aligns across 7 bases. The CDR3 loop reads CSIRQGLGTEAFF. The CDR3 nucleotides read TGCAGCATTAGACAGGGTCTTGGCACTGAAGCTTTCTTT.